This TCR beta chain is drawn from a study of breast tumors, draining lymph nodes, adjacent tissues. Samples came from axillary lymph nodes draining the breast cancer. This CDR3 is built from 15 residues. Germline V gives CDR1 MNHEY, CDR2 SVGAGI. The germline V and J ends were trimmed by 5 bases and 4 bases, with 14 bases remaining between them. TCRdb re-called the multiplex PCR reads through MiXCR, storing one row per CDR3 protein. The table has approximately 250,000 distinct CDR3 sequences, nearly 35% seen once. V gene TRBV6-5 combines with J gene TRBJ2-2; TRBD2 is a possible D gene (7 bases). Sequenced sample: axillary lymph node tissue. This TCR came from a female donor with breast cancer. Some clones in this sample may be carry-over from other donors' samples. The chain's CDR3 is CASSLAEGGTGELFF. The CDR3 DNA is TGTGCCAGCAGTCTAGCGGAGGGGGGCACCGGGGAGCTGTTTTTT.